The 29 T cell receptor beta chains listed next were all sequenced from one sample in a study of vaccination and CD4 T cells after COVID-19. Using its own MiXCR run on the PCR reads, TCRdb lists one record per CDR3 protein. The table has tens of thousands of distinct CDR3 sequences, about 49% seen once. Indicated time point: late sampling 161 to 241 days after vaccination in a few convalescent patients. Sequenced material: CD4+ T cells from blood, taken about 7 months after SARS-CoV-2 vaccination. The source is a human donor who had recovered from COVID-19.

This clonotype was observed a few times. This chain uses TRBV7-9 with TRBJ2-1, with TRBD2 matching 11 bases. Germline V gene sequence: CDR1 SEHNR, CDR2 FQNEAQ (reference sequence). Trimming removed 6 bases from V and 3 bases from J; junction bases left unmatched: 4. The CDR3 is 15 residues long. Written as DNA, the CDR3 is TGTGCCAGCAGATCGACTAGCGGGGACTACAATGAGCAGTTCTTC. It translates to CASRSTSGDYNEQFF.

V usage is TRBV11-3 and J usage is TRBJ1-6; 9 positions agree with TRBD1. Trimming cost V 6 bases and J 5 bases; bases outside gene matches: 11. Germline-derived CDR1 and CDR2 are SGHNT and YENEEA. The CDR3 covers 17 residues. Written as DNA, the CDR3 is TGTGCCAGCAGTTCCCACAGGGGGCTATTTGATAATTCACCCCTCCACTTT. Translated: CASSSHRGLFDNSPLHF.

V and J are TRBV6-1 and TRBJ2-1, with D possibly being TRBD1 (6 bases). This CDR3 region has 15 residues. Between the trimmed V and J ends, which lost 2 bases and 0 bases, there was a span of 8 bases. Germline CDR1 MNHNS, CDR2 SASEGT. For the CDR3, the DNA is TGTGCCAGCAGTGAACAGGGGCCCTCCTACAATGAGCAGTTCTTC. This codes for CASSEQGPSYNEQFF.

The genes are TRBV27 and TRBJ2-7; the D is unclear. The CDR3 consists of 12 residues. V lost 0 bases and J lost 12, with 12 bases in between. Germline V gives CDR1 MNHEY, CDR2 SMNVEV (reference sequence). For the CDR3, the DNA is TGTGCCAGCAGTTTATCTATGGGTTTTCTGTACTTC. It specifies CASSLSMGFLYF.

The chain is built from TRBV20-1 and TRBJ2-5; perhaps TRBD2 as D (6 bases). Between the trimmed V and J ends, which lost 3 bases and 9 bases, there was a span of 14 bases. Germline V CDR1 and CDR2: DFQATT, SNEGSKA (reference sequence). The CDR3 runs 12 residues. CDR3 bases: TGCAGTGCTAGTCGAAGCGGGTCCGCCCAGTACTTC. This encodes CSASRSGSAQYF.

This chain links TRBV6-2 or TRBV6-3 with TRBJ1-5; D is unresolved. CDR3 length: 16 residues. V lost 6 bases and J lost 0, with 15 bases in between. CDR1 and CDR2 (germline): MNHEY, SVGEGT. CDR3 in DNA: TGTGCCAGCAGAGGTACAGAGCCTTATAGCAATCAGCCCCAGCATTTT. The encoded protein is CASRGTEPYSNQPQHF.

This chain uses TRBV20-1 with TRBJ2-7, with D perhaps TRBD2 (5 bases). This CDR3 spans 13 amino acids. CDR1 is DFQATT and CDR2 is SNEGSKA in the germline V gene (reference sequence). V lost 0 bases and J lost 6, with 12 bases in between. In DNA, the CDR3 is TGCAGTGCTAGAGATCCAAAGGCGGGCGAGCAGTACTTC. Translated, it gives CSARDPKAGEQYF.

The V call is TRBV7-6, the J call TRBJ2-1; TRBD2 is a possible D gene (5 bases). CDR3 size: 16 residues. V lost 1 base, J lost 0 bases, and 10 bases lay in between. Per the germline V gene, CDR1 is SGHVS and CDR2 is FNYEAQ. The CDR3 region is CASSLGGPSSYNEQFF. Here the CDR3 DNA reads TGTGCCAGCAGCTTAGGAGGGCCCAGCTCCTACAATGAGCAGTTCTTC.

V is TRBV6-5 and J is TRBJ2-7; the match to TRBD1 covers 11 bases. The J segment lost 2 bases and the V segment lost 2 bases, leaving 5 bases of the junction unmatched. The CDR3 covers 16 residues. From germline, CDR1 is MNHEY and CDR2 SVGAGI. The CDR3 spells CASSYRGQGAAYEQYF. The DNA for the CDR3 is TGTGCCAGCAGTTACCGCGGACAGGGGGCCGCCTACGAGCAGTACTTC.

The genes are TRBV7-3 and TRBJ2-1; 10 bases are a match to TRBD2. Germline V gene data show CDR1 as SGHTA and CDR2 as FQGTGA. The junction had 18 bases not matched to a gene; V was cut back by 3 bases and J by 10 bases. This CDR3 has 18 amino acids. CDR3 protein: CASSFFPLSSGSLWEQFF. The CDR3 DNA reads as TGTGCCAGCAGCTTTTTTCCCCTATCTAGCGGGAGTCTATGGGAGCAGTTCTTC.

This chain uses TRBV29-1 with TRBJ1-2; 9 bases map to TRBD1. CDR3 size: 11 residues. CDR1 SQVTM and CDR2 ANQGSEA come from the germline V gene. The junction had 10 bases not matched to a gene; V was cut back by 6 bases and J by 14 bases. The CDR3 sequence is CSVETQGAETF. In DNA, the CDR3 is TGCAGCGTAGAAACACAGGGGGCGGAAACCTTC.

This clonotype was found a few times. The chain links TRBV6-1 to TRBJ2-2; D gene ambiguous. With 5 bases removed from V and 0 bases from J, the gap between germline ends came to 10 bases. Germline V gene lookup returns CDR1 MNHNS and CDR2 SASEGT. The CDR3 extends over 15 amino acids. The CDR3 reads CASSLRVANTGELFF. In nucleotides, the CDR3 is TGTGCCAGCAGTCTCCGGGTCGCGAACACCGGGGAGCTGTTTTTT.

This chain connects TRBV7-3 to TRBJ2-1; 9 bases match TRBD2. The CDR3 covers 16 residues. Germline trimming cut 1 base from V and 9 bases from J; bases unmatched to any gene: 10. CDR1 is SGHTA and CDR2 is FQGTGA in the germline V gene. The CDR3 DNA reads as TGTGCCAGCAGCTTAAATGTAGCGGGGGATAATGGTGAGCAGTTCTTC. Translated: CASSLNVAGDNGEQFF.

J is TRBJ2-3 and V is TRBV7-3, with no clear D. From germline, CDR1 is SGHTA and CDR2 FQGTGA. Trimming left V 3 bases short and J 1 base short, with 2 bases between. The CDR3 loop spans 12 amino acids. The CDR3 nucleotides read TGTGCCAGCAGCTTCGGCACAGATACGCAGTATTTT. It translates to CASSFGTDTQYF.

The rearrangement links TRBV20-1 to TRBJ2-7, with TRBD2 matching over 13 bases. This CDR3 spans 13 amino acids. The germline CDR1 and CDR2 sequences are DFQATT and SNEGSKA (reference sequence). With V trimmed by 6 bases and J by 3 bases, 2 bases remained unmatched. CDR3 bases: TGCAGTGCCACTAGCGGGAGGGGCTACGAGCAGTACTTC. This sequence encodes CSATSGRGYEQYF.

This clonotype was seen only a few times. The rearrangement links TRBV7-9 to TRBJ2-7, with a weak D call TRBD1 (5 bases). This CDR3 spans 14 amino acids. CDR1 and CDR2 from the germline V gene are SEHNR and FQNEAQ (reference sequence). V lost 6 bases to trimming and J lost 6 bases, with 18 bases between them. The CDR3 spells CASSTEGHSSEQYF. In DNA, the CDR3 is TGTGCCAGCAGTACCGAAGGACACTCTTCCGAGCAGTACTTC.

This clonotype was detected only a few times. The genes are TRBV6-1 and TRBJ1-2; D perhaps matches TRBD1 (5 bases). V was cut by 4 bases and J by 8 bases, with 14 bases left in between. This CDR3 has 13 residues. Germline V gives CDR1 MNHNS, CDR2 SASEGT. The CDR3 reads CASSVAGRGGYTF. CDR3 nucleotides: TGTGCCAGCAGTGTGGCAGGGCGAGGCGGCTACACCTTC.

This chain joins TRBV10-3 and TRBJ2-7; the D gene is possibly TRBD1 (5 bases). This CDR3 spans 12 amino acids. The V gene lost 10 bases and the J gene lost 10 bases, with 20 bases spanning the gap. The germline V gene has CDR1 ENHRY and CDR2 SYGVKD. CDR3 amino acids: CASGKGQVGQYF. Here the CDR3 DNA reads TGTGCCAGTGGGAAGGGGCAGGTCGGTCAGTACTTC.

The chain is built from TRBV28 and TRBJ2-1; 7 nucleotides match TRBD2. Trimming removed 9 bases from V and 15 bases from J; junction bases left unmatched: 11. The CDR3 is 11 residues long. CDR1 and CDR2 from the germline V gene are MDHEN and SYDVKM. The CDR3 reads CASHTTSAWFF. The CDR3 bases are TGTGCCAGTCACACAACTAGCGCTTGGTTCTTC.

The J gene is TRBJ2-3, the V gene TRBV6-1; D unclear. The germline CDR1 and CDR2 sequences are MNHNS and SASEGT. V lost 7 bases and J 5 bases, leaving 16 bases between the germline ends. This CDR3 region has 14 residues. CDR3 amino acids: CASTEGFGIDTQYF. As DNA, the CDR3 is TGTGCCAGCACCGAAGGGTTTGGCATAGATACGCAGTATTTT.

The chain links TRBV28 to TRBJ1-6; no clear D gene. Germline V gene lookup returns CDR1 MDHEN and CDR2 SYDVKM. Trimming removed 3 bases from V and 7 bases from J, with 10 bases in between. This CDR3 is built from 14 residues. CDR3 protein: CASSLVQPNSPLHF. CDR3 DNA sequence: TGTGCCAGCAGTTTGGTCCAACCCAATTCACCCCTCCACTTT.

This chain links TRBV7-6 with TRBJ2-7, with D possibly TRBD2 on 5 matching bases. V lost 0 bases and J 3 bases, leaving 9 bases between the germline ends. Per germline, CDR1 SGHVS and CDR2 FNYEAQ. The CDR3 runs to 14 residues. CDR3: CASSLALRDYEQYF. The CDR3 DNA is TGTGCCAGCAGCTTAGCGCTACGGGACTACGAGCAGTACTTC. The full variable domain, rest sourced from reference TRBV7-6 and TRBJ2-7, is GAGVSQSPRYKVTKRGQDVALRCDPISGHVSLYWYRQALGQGPEFLTYFNYEAQQDKSGLPNDRFSAERPEGSISTLTIQRTEQRDSAMYRCASSLALRDYEQYFGPGTRLTVT.

This clonotype was found a few times. The chain has TRBV6-1 and TRBJ1-1, with 7 bases lining up with TRBD1. After removal of 7 bases from V and 4 bases from J, the junction contained 6 bases not matched to a gene. CDR3 length equals 13 residues. The germline V gene has CDR1 MNHNS and CDR2 SASEGT. In DNA form, the CDR3 reads TGTGCCAGCATGCCCAGGGGGAGCACTGAAGCTTTCTTT. This codes for CASMPRGSTEAFF.

The V call is TRBV25-1, the J call TRBJ2-3; no clear D gene. The CDR3 contains 14 residues. CDR1 and CDR2 from the germline V gene are MGHDK and SYGVNS. Trimming stripped 2 bases from V and 3 bases from J, with 9 bases between. The CDR3 bases are TGTGCCAGCAGTGAAAGGCTATTGACAGATACGCAGTATTTT. It codes for CASSERLLTDTQYF.

The chain links TRBV20-1 to TRBJ2-7, with 9 bases identical to TRBD1. V was clipped by 3 bases and J by 4 bases; unmatched bases: 1. The CDR3 extends over 12 amino acids. From germline, CDR1 is DFQATT and CDR2 SNEGSKA (reference sequence). The CDR3 loop is CSARTGGYEQYF. The CDR3 DNA sequence: TGCAGTGCTAGGACAGGGGGGTACGAGCAGTACTTC.

CDR3 DNA sequence: TGTGCCAGCAGCTTAGCGCCCGGGGATCTCGCTGAGCAGTTCTTC. Amino acid sequence: CASSLAPGDLAEQFF. The gene calls are TRBV7-8 and TRBJ2-1, with TRBD2 as a possible D gene (5 bases). The CDR3 runs to 15 residues. Looked up from germline, CDR1 is SGHVS and CDR2 is FQNEAQ. The V end lost 0 bases, the J end lost 9 bases, and 15 bases lay between the germline ends.

The chain recombines TRBV6-5 with TRBJ2-7; D may correspond to TRBD1 or TRBD2 (5 bases each). V was clipped by 4 bases and J by 6 bases, with 16 bases between them. CDR3 length equals 14 residues. Germline V gives CDR1 MNHEY, CDR2 SVGAGI. CDR3 sequence: CASSWDDQFVEQYF. CDR3 in DNA: TGTGCCAGCAGTTGGGACGACCAGTTTGTCGAGCAGTACTTC.

A single count supports this clonotype. The chain is built from TRBV25-1 and TRBJ1-2, with D possibly matching TRBD1 (5 bases). Germline values: CDR1 MGHDK, CDR2 SYGVNS. This CDR3 comprises 14 residues. Trimming took 3 bases from V and 8 from J, leaving 16 bases between them. The CDR3 bases are TGTGCCAGCAGTGATTGGGGCAGGGCGGAAGGCTACACCTTC. Translated: CASSDWGRAEGYTF.

This rearrangement joins TRBV19 to TRBJ1-5; D gene ambiguous. With 5 bases removed from V and 4 bases from J, the gap between germline ends came to 9 bases. Looked up from germline, CDR1 is LNHDA and CDR2 is SQIVND (reference sequence). This CDR3 comprises 13 residues. This CDR3 reads CASSLSRNQPQHF. The DNA for the CDR3 is TGTGCCAGTAGTCTGAGCCGAAATCAGCCCCAGCATTTT.